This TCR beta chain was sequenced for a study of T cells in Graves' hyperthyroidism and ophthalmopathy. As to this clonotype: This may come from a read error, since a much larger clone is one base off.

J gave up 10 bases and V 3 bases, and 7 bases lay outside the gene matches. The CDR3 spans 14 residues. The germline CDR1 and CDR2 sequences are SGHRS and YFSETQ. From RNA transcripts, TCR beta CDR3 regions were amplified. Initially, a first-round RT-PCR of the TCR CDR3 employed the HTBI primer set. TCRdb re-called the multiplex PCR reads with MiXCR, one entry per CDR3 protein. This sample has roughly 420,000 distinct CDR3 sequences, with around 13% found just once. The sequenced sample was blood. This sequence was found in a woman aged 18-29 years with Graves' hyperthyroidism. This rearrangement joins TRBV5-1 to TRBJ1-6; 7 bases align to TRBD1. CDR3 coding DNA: TGCGCCAGCAGCTCGAGGGGGACAGACTCACCCCTCCACTTT. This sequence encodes CASSSRGTDSPLHF.